The source of this T cell receptor (beta chain) is a study of shared clonotypes between healthy human individuals. Study-wide background: Three CD4 naive, three CD4 memory, two CD8 naive and one CD8 memory plate were used per donor. Study results and limitations: Despite large depth, sorted-subset datasets appeared incompletely sequenced. Non-shared clonotypes had lower generation probabilities than those shared by all four donors. Four donors had about 5% of their naive CD4 clonotypes in common.

Germline V gene sequence: CDR1 SGHVS, CDR2 FNYEAQ. This CDR3 contains 17 residues. Trimming at V came to 5 bases and at J to 3 bases, leaving 10 bases not matched to a gene. Generated by immunoSEQ multiplex PCR, the TCRdb table keeps only in-frame clones and is missing some. Of 330,000 or so clones listed, about 74% are singletons. This clone was detected once. Antigen unknown. The sample was memory CD4+ T cells sorted from blood. Subset meaning: CD45RA-negative fraction. The sequence came from a man aged 25-45 years in good health. This chain links TRBV7-6 with TRBJ1-4, with TRBD1 matching 9 bases. The CDR3 protein is CASSDDYGTGPNEKLFF. CDR3 DNA sequence: TGTGCCAGCAGCGACGATTACGGGACAGGGCCTAATGAAAAACTGTTTTTT.